This passage covers 6 T cell receptor beta chains from one sample sequenced in a study of spatial heterogeneity in lung cancer. Regarding time point: sample taken at primary tumor resection. No cells were sorted before sequencing. The whole RNA sequenced was extracted from tumor, nontumor lung or frozen PBMC. TCRdb re-analysed the 5' RACE reads in MiXCR, keeping a single row per CDR3 protein. Here the sample spans over 10,000 distinct CDR3 sequences, around 15% being singletons. The sample in question was PBMCs, obtained at surgery. The origin of the receptors is a male donor with early-stage non-small cell lung cancer.

The chain uses TRBV28 and TRBJ2-7; D ambiguous. Looked up from germline, CDR1 is MDHEN and CDR2 is SYDVKM. Trimming took off 7 bases at V and 4 bases at J, with 14 bases between the two ends. CDR3 size: 13 residues. Written as DNA, the CDR3 is TGTGCCAGCACGAAGGCGATGATTTACGAGCAGTACTTC. It is translated as CASTKAMIYEQYF.

This clonotype occurred many times. The chain uses TRBV12-3 or TRBV12-4 and TRBJ2-2, with 9 bases lining up with TRBD1. With V trimmed by 7 bases and J by 8 bases, 5 bases remained unmatched. The CDR3 is 13 residues long. The CDR3 nucleotides read TGTGCCAGCATTAGGGACAGGGCGGGGGAGCTGTTTTTT. This translates into CASIRDRAGELFF.

This chain joins TRBV29-1 and TRBJ2-3; 7 nucleotides match TRBD2. Germline loops: CDR1 SQVTM, CDR2 ANQGSEA. This CDR3 is built from 15 residues. V trimming: 6 bases; J trimming: 2 bases; junction bases outside the gene matches: 11. CDR3 DNA sequence: TGCAGCGTGGGTGGAGTAGCGGGCCTCACAGATACGCAGTATTTT. Its protein product is CSVGGVAGLTDTQYF.

This clonotype was counted many times. This chain connects TRBV28 to TRBJ1-4; no definite D call. Trimming left V 6 bases short and J 8 bases short, with 25 bases between. The CDR3 spans 17 residues. Germline loops: CDR1 MDHEN, CDR2 SYDVKM. In DNA form, the CDR3 reads TGTGCCAGCAGCCCCTCATTCGATCCGGACGTGGCGGAAAAACTGTTTTTT. Amino acids: CASSPSFDPDVAEKLFF.

This clonotype appeared a few times. The CDR3 DNA is TGCAGCGTTAGTGGCGGGAGGGGTACCTACGAGCAGTACTTC. Amino acid sequence: CSVSGGRGTYEQYF. The chain recombines TRBV29-1 with TRBJ2-7; 9 nucleotides align to TRBD2. With 5 bases clipped from V and 2 bases from J, the junction kept 7 bases outside the gene matches. Germline CDR1 is SQVTM and CDR2 is ANQGSEA. This CDR3 has 14 residues.

CDR3 sequence: CASSRVGGHTEAFF. In DNA form, the CDR3 reads TGCGCCAGCAGCCGGGTAGGGGGCCACACTGAAGCTTTCTTT. This chain links TRBV5-1 with TRBJ1-1, with TRBD1 matching 7 bases. Germline V CDR1 and CDR2: SGHRS, YFSETQ. V was clipped by 4 bases and J by 3 bases; unmatched bases: 6. The CDR3 sequence is 14 residues long. Together with reference TRBV5-1 and TRBJ1-1, the CDR3 gives the full variable domain: KAGVTQTPRYLIKTRGQQVTLSCSPISGHRSVSWYQQTPGQGLQFLFEYFSETQRNKGNFPGRFSGRQFSNSRSEMNVSTLELGDSALYLCASSRVGGHTEAFFGQGTRLTVV.